This section outlines one T cell receptor (beta chain) sequence together with its context. This clone showed up just once. Its target antigen remains unknown. Per-base qualities were not stored, and no clone one base away is much larger. The sample is drawn from a study of blood T cell repertoires in COVID-19 (dated by TCRdb to between 2020 and 2021). Context from the whole study: Samples from collaborators originated in the United States, Italy and Spain and spanned both the acute and convalescent phases of COVID-19. A freely available public database, intended as a resource for researchers studying the immune response to SARS-CoV-2, is where the repertoires were released. The material from the prospective study consisted of cDNA or gDNA derived from T cells, B-cell-depleted T cells, or PBMCs. Samples came from the ongoing ImmuneRACE study (first 160 participants) plus 1,254 subjects from 6 global collaborators. Nearly every sample came with metadata listing a de-identified subject ID, COVID-19 status, age in years and sex. The dataset comprised deeply sampled blood TCRbeta repertoires from subjects exposed to, actively infected with, or recovered from COVID-19. HLA class I and class II types, where available, came from metadata supplied by the sample provider rather than from assay-based typing.

The paper as a whole reports these results and caveats: How much clinical and demographic metadata was included differed by source and by participant, and the metadata was provided uncurated.

TCRbeta CDR3 regions were amplified from genomic DNA by means of the immunoSEQ Assay, a bias-controlled multiplex PCR. Per the authors' processing: The number of nucleated cells in each sample was estimated from the amplification of reference gene primers within the assay. To quantify the absolute abundance of each unique TCRbeta CDR3 rearrangement, sequence reads were collapsed and filtered. For each sample, productive Simpson clonality was calculated as the square root of Simpson's diversity index across productive rearrangements. Imported from immuneACCESS, the table was reduced by TCRdb to in-frame sequences with V and J called. These copies leave out some clones; in studies compared against another copy, an unresolved V gene accounts for under half, and the cause of the remainder is not known. V, J and clone size were drawn from that table, and D and trimming were deduced from the DNA. Across this sample there are tens of thousands of clones, with around 90% seen only once. Of the sample, under 0.65% falls within the top ten clones.

One collaborating source in Seattle enrolled patients while the patients were actively infected and followed the patients over time throughout the course of disease. Collaborating institutions collected whole blood in K2EDTA tubes following their own protocols. For TCRbeta analysis, collaborators shipped samples as frozen whole blood, isolated PBMCs, or DNA extracted from either of those sample types. In the germline V gene, CDR1 corresponds to SGHTS and CDR2 to YDEGEE. The junction carries 5 bases between V and J, which are trimmed by 2 bases and 3 bases respectively. The CDR3 starts with the cysteine, ends with the phenylalanine, and has 12 residues. CDR3 DNA is the only sequence kept; it has 36 bases, read in frame from the first base.

The sequence came from a man aged 45 to 65 with COVID-19, enrolled during active disease. Sequenced sample: peripheral blood. The chain is assembled from TRBV5-8 and TRBJ2-5; no D gene call is confident. The CDR3 loop reads CASSFREETQYF. The DNA sequence is as follows: TGTGCCAGCAGCTTCCGAGAAGAGACCCAGTACTTC.